One sample yielded the 17 T cell receptor beta chains listed below, sequenced in a study of Ad26.COV2.S vaccination and SARS-CoV-2 variants (dated by TCRdb to about 2021). The treatment or condition label on this specimen signifies: over 15 received Ad26.COV2.S at low or high dose, single or two shots; about 5 received placebo; per-sample allocation not given. Repertoires of vaccine and placebo recipients were sequenced from samples taken on day 63 after the first injection. Libraries were built with the immunoSEQ multiplex PCR assay. Entries here come from immuneACCESS through TCRdb and include only in-frame sequences with V and J called. Some clones fail to appear in such tables; in the studies checked, an unresolved V gene covers under half of the shortfall, and the cause of the remainder is unknown. The sample table holds 400,000 to 500,000 clones, of which about 91% were seen once. The top ten hold 2% to 3% of the sample.

Sequenced here: peripheral blood, sampled in a trial of Ad26.COV2.S vaccine versus placebo. The receptors were gathered from a person between 18 and 65 years old who received the Ad26.COV2.S COVID-19 vaccine or a placebo.

The genes are TRBV6-6 and TRBJ1-1; possibly TRBD1 for D (5 bases). Germline CDR1 reads MNHNY; CDR2 reads SVGAGI (reference sequence). The V end lost 4 bases, the J end lost 5 bases, and 14 bases lay between the germline ends. The CDR3 runs 14 residues. The CDR3 nucleotides read TGTGCCAGCAGTTCTCTTGGAGGGGAGACTGAAGCTTTCTTT. It translates to CASSSLGGETEAFF.

The rearrangement uses TRBV21-1 and TRBJ2-7; the table assigns TRBD2, which was not confirmed against the DNA. TRBV21-1 represents a pseudogene. CDR3 length: 15 residues. CDR3 residues: CASSKRRVSSYEQYF. The DNA for the CDR3 is TGTGCCAGCAGCAAAAGGCGGGTGAGCTCCTACGAGCAGTACTTC.

This sequence joins TRBV7-9 and TRBJ2-3, with 8 bases fitting TRBD2. The junction had 10 bases not matched to a gene; V was cut back by 6 bases and J by 2 bases. The CDR3 is 16 residues long. CDR1 and CDR2 (germline): SEHNR, FQNEAQ (reference sequence). CDR3 amino acids: CASSLRNSGVTDTQYF. The CDR3 bases are TGTGCCAGCAGTTTGAGGAATAGCGGGGTCACAGATACGCAGTATTTT.

CDR3 region: CASSEGQGREAFF. For the CDR3, the DNA is TGTGCCAGCAGTGAGGGACAGGGTCGGGAAGCTTTCTTT. The chain joins TRBV2 to TRBJ1-1; 9 bases are shared with TRBD1. In germline, CDR1 is SNHLY, CDR2 FYNNEI. Trimming cost V 3 bases and J 8 bases; bases outside gene matches: 4. This CDR3 region has 13 residues.

The chain recombines TRBV19 with TRBJ2-5; 11 nucleotides align to TRBD1. Trimming cost V 9 bases and J 6 bases; bases outside gene matches: 9. The length of the CDR3 is 14 residues. From germline, CDR1 is LNHDA and CDR2 SQIVND (reference sequence). CDR3 bases: TGTGCCAGCAGTCCGGGACAGGGGGTAAAGACCCAGTACTTC. Its protein is CASSPGQGVKTQYF.

For this clone: This CDR3 is also generated by other DNA sequences in the sample. The rearrangement uses TRBV6-5 and TRBJ1-1, with D uncertain. Germline CDR1 reads MNHEY; CDR2 reads SVGAGI. The CDR3 runs to 13 residues. Deletions cut 5 bases from V and 1 base from J, with 8 bases between. The CDR3 protein is CASSSDANTEAFF. The CDR3 region has the DNA TGTGCCAGCAGTAGCGATGCGAACACTGAAGCTTTCTTT.

The chain combines TRBV7-8 with TRBJ2-7; 8 bases match TRBD1. The CDR3 extends over 14 amino acids. The trim removed 1 base at V and 1 base at J, leaving 0 bases unmatched. Germline lookup yields CDR1 SGHVS and CDR2 FQNEAQ. The CDR3 bases are TGTGCCAGCAGCTTAGACAGGGGGTCCTACGAGCAGTACTTC. Its protein is CASSLDRGSYEQYF.

J is TRBJ1-2 and V is TRBV12-3 or TRBV12-4, with 8 bases identical to TRBD1. This CDR3 contains 13 residues. V lost 4 bases and J lost 6; bases outside the gene matches: 4. The DNA of the CDR3 is TGTGCCAGCAGTTGGACAGGGTCGAATGGCTACACCTTC. It specifies CASSWTGSNGYTF.

The chain carries TRBV15 and TRBJ2-7; D ambiguous. The V end was cut by 0 bases, the J end by 3 bases, with 9 bases between. CDR1 and CDR2 (germline): LNHNV, YYDKDF (reference sequence). The CDR3 is made up of 14 amino acids. CDR3 residues: CATSRDRHRYEQYV. The CDR3 DNA is TGTGCCACCAGCAGAGATAGACACCGCTACGAGCAGTACGTC.

This chain connects TRBV28 to TRBJ2-3; D remains ambiguous. The CDR3 length is 13 residues. The germline gives CDR1 MDHEN, CDR2 SYDVKM. V dropped 6 bases and J dropped 6 bases, with 13 bases sitting between them. Here the CDR3 reads CASSRTLRDTQYF. Here the CDR3 DNA reads TGTGCCAGCAGCAGGACCTTGAGGGATACGCAGTATTTT. The whole variable domain, filled in from reference TRBV28 and TRBJ2-3, reads DVKVTQSSRYLVKRTGEKVFLECVQDMDHENMFWYRQDPGLGLRLIYFSYDVKMKEKGDIPEGYSVSREKKERFSLILESASTNQTSMYLCASSRTLRDTQYFGPGTRLTVL.

The table lists this clone with a count of one. V and J are TRBV7-8 and TRBJ1-1; unclear D gene. Looked up from germline, CDR1 is SGHVS and CDR2 is FQNEAQ. CDR3 size: 13 residues. V was pared by 6 bases and J by 2 bases, with 10 bases between. CDR3 coding DNA: TGTGCCAGCAGTCGCGGTCGAAACACTGAAGCTTTCTTT. This translates into CASSRGRNTEAFF. Combining the CDR3 with reference TRBV7-8 and TRBJ1-1 gives the whole variable domain GAGVSQSPRYKVAKRGQDVALRCDPISGHVSLFWYQQALGQGPEFLTYFQNEAQLDKSGLPSDRFFAERPEGSVSTLKIQRTQQEDSAVYLCASSRGRNTEAFFGQGTRLTVV.

The chain has TRBV9 and TRBJ1-3, with 11 bases matching TRBD1. Germline-derived CDR1 and CDR2 are SGDLS and YYNGEE. Trimming at V came to 1 base and at J to 3 bases, leaving 6 bases not matched to a gene. This CDR3 region has 17 residues. The CDR3 region has the DNA TGTGCCAGCAGCGTATACTCCGGGACAGGGGGTGGAAACACCATATATTTT. Translating it yields CASSVYSGTGGGNTIYF. The full variable domain, with the rest looked up from reference TRBV9 and TRBJ1-3, is DSGVTQTPKHLITATGQRVTLRCSPRSGDLSVYWYQQSLDQGLQFLIQYYNGEERAKGNILERFSAQQFPDLHSELNLSSLELGDSALYFCASSVYSGTGGGNTIYFGEGSWLTVV.

The chain links TRBV5-1 to TRBJ1-3; 9 bases fit TRBD1. V dropped 4 bases and J dropped 7; count of bases not matched to a gene: 15. The germline V gene encodes CDR1 SGHRS and CDR2 YFSETQ. This CDR3 is built from 17 residues. CDR3 in DNA: TGCGCCAGCAGCCGCCTATTCGGACAGGGGAAATCTAACACCATATATTTT. Protein product: CASSRLFGQGKSNTIYF.

The chain employs TRBV6-2 or TRBV6-3 and TRBJ2-3, with D maybe TRBD2 (6 bases). Germline CDR1 MNHEY, CDR2 SVGEGT. This CDR3 has 14 amino acids. The ends were cut back, 5 bases at V and 5 bases at J, with 14 bases in the middle. The CDR3 sequence is CASSPTSSKDTQYF. In DNA form, the CDR3 reads TGTGCCAGCAGTCCGACTAGTTCGAAAGATACGCAGTATTTT.

This chain connects TRBV7-9 to TRBJ2-7, with a weak D call TRBD2 (5 bases). Between the trimmed V and J ends, which lost 2 bases and 7 bases, there was a span of 9 bases. CDR3 size: 12 residues. Germline V gives CDR1 SEHNR, CDR2 FQNEAQ (reference sequence). The CDR3 DNA reads TGTGCCAGCAGCTTACCCCCGGGGGAGCAGTACTTC. It translates to CASSLPPGEQYF.

A few counts support this clone. CDR3 sequence reads: CASRRTGSHEQYF. The CDR3 coding sequence is TGTGCCAGCAGAAGGACAGGGAGTCACGAGCAGTACTTC. The chain has TRBV27 and TRBJ2-7; 8 bases map to TRBD1. V lost 6 bases, J lost 5 bases, and 6 bases stayed unmatched. Germline V CDR1 and CDR2: MNHEY, SMNVEV (reference sequence). The CDR3 spans 13 residues.

The rearrangement uses TRBV2 and TRBJ2-7; D is ambiguous. The CDR3 totals 13 residues. The germline V and J ends were trimmed by 4 bases and 0 bases, with 7 bases remaining between them. The germline V gene encodes CDR1 SNHLY and CDR2 FYNNEI. In DNA, the CDR3 is TGTGCCAGCAGTGTGGCAGTCTCCTACGAGCAGTACTTC. Protein: CASSVAVSYEQYF.